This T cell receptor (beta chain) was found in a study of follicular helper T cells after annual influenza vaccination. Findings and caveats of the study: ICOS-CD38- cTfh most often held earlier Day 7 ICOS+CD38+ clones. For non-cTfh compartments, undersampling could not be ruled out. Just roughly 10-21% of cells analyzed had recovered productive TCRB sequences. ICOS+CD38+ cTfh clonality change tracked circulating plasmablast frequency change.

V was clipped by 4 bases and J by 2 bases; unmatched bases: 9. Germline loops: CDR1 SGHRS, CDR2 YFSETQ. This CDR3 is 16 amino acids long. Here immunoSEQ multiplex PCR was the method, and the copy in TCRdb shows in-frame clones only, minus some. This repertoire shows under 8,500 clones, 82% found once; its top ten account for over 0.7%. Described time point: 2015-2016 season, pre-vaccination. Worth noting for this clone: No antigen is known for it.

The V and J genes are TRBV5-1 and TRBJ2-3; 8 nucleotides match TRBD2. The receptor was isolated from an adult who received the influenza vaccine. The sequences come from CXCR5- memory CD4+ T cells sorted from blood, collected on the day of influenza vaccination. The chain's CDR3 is CASSPGTREITDTQYF. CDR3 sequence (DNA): TGCGCCAGCAGCCCCGGGACTAGAGAAATCACAGATACGCAGTATTTT.